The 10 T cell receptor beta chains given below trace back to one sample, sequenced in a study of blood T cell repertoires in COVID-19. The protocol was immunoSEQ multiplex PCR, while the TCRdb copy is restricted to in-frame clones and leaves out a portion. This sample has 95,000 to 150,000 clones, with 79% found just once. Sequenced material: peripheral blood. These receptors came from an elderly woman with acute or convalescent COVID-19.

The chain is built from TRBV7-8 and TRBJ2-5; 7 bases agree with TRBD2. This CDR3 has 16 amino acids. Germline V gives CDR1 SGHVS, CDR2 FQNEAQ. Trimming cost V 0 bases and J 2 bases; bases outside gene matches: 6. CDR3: CASSLAERGGQETQYF. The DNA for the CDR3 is TGTGCCAGCAGCTTAGCGGAGCGGGGCGGACAAGAGACCCAGTACTTC.

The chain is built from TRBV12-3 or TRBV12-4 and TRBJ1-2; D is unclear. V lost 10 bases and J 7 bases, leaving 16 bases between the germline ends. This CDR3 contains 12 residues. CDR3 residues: CATAGRFPGYTF. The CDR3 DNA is TGTGCCACAGCCGGGAGGTTCCCTGGCTACACCTTC.

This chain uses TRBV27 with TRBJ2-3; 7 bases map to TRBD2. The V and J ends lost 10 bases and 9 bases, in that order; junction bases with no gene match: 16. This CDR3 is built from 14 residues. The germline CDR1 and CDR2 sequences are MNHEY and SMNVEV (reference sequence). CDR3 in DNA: TGTGCCACCGGCGCCCTAGCGGCTCGAGGGACGCAGTATTTT. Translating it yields CATGALAARGTQYF.

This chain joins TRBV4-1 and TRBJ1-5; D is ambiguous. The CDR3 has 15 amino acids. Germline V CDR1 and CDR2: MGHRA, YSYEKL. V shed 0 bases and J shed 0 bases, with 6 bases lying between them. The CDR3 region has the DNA TGCGCCAGCAGCCAAGATCGAGATAGCAATCAGCCCCAGCATTTT. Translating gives CASSQDRDSNQPQHF.

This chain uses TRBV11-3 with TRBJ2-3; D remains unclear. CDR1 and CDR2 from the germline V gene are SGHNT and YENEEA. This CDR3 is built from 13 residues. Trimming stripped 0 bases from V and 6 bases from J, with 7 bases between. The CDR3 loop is CASSLEALDTQYF. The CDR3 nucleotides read TGTGCCAGCAGCTTAGAAGCCCTCGATACGCAGTATTTT.

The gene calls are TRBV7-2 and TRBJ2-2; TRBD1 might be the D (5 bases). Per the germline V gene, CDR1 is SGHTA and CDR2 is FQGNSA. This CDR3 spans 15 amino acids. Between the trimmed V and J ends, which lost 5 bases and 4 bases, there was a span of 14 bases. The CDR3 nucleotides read TGTGCCAGCAGCCCCCCCCCAGGGCCCACCGGGGAGCTGTTTTTT. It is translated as CASSPPPGPTGELFF.

The CDR3 nucleotides read TGTGCCAGCAGCGGAGGTCCTGTCGGAAATACGCAGTATTTT. Its protein is CASSGGPVGNTQYF. V gene TRBV9 combines with J gene TRBJ2-3; no clear D. Germline V CDR1 and CDR2: SGDLS, YYNGEE. The V end lost 3 bases, the J end lost 7 bases, and 15 bases lay between the germline ends. The CDR3 sequence is 14 residues long.

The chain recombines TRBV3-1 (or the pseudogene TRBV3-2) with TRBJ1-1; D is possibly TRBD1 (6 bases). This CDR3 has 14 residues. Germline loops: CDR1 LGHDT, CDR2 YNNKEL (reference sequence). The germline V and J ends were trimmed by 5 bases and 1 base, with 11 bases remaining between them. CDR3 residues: CASSYYRENTEAFF. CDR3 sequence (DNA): TGTGCCAGCAGCTATTACAGGGAGAACACTGAAGCTTTCTTT.

CDR3 in DNA: TGCGCCAGCAGTCGTAGTGGGACAGGGCAAGATACGCAGTATTTT. Protein: CASSRSGTGQDTQYF. The V and J genes are TRBV5-1 and TRBJ2-3; 9 bases are a match to TRBD1. Trimming took 5 bases from V and 5 from J; bases not matched to a gene: 9. The CDR3 length is 15 residues. Germline lookup yields CDR1 SGHRS and CDR2 YFSETQ.

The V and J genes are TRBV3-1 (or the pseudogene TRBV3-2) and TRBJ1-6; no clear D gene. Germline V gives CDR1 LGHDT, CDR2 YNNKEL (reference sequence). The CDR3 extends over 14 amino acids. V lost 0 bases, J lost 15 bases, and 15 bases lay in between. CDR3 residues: CASSQDRKGRGLHF. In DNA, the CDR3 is TGTGCCAGCAGCCAAGATAGAAAGGGCCGGGGCCTCCACTTT.